The 21 T cell receptor beta chains given below trace back to one sample, sequenced in a study of cytomegalovirus exposure and HLA in healthy donors. The PCR was carried out with 60 Vbeta primers and 13 Jbeta primers. Libraries were prepared by immunoSEQ multiplex PCR; TCRdb keeps only in-frame clonotypes and omits some of them. The repertoire holds about 100,000 clones, roughly four fifths seen once, with roughly an eighth in the top ten. Input material: PBMCs. Receptors originate from a male donor in good health and CMV-seropositive.

CDR3 DNA: TGTGCCAGCAGCTCCGGGATCTCCTATAATTCACCCCTCCACTTT. Translating gives CASSSGISYNSPLHF. The rearrangement joins TRBV11-3 to TRBJ1-6; D not certain. The CDR3 extends over 15 amino acids. Germline assignment: CDR1 SGHNT and CDR2 YENEEA. The V end lost 4 bases, the J end lost 0 bases, and 7 bases lay between the germline ends.

The chain employs TRBV11-3 and TRBJ1-2, with D hard to call. The V end lost 0 bases, the J end lost 10 bases, and 12 bases lay between the germline ends. The germline V gene has CDR1 SGHNT and CDR2 YENEEA. The CDR3 is 13 residues long. The CDR3 spells CASSLDQWAYYTF. In DNA, the CDR3 is TGTGCCAGCAGCTTAGATCAATGGGCTTACTACACCTTC.

With regard to this clone: One junction end does not reproduce the germline sequence, and a read error may be involved. V usage is TRBV7-7 and J usage is TRBJ1-5; D possibly corresponds to TRBD1 (6 bases). The CDR3 length is 13 residues. Germline CDR1 reads SSHAT; CDR2 reads FNYEAQ (reference sequence). CDR3 DNA: TGTGCTAGCAGCTTCAATAAGGGGGAGCCCCAGCATTTT. It codes for CASSFNKGEPQHF.

V is TRBV5-6 and J is TRBJ1-2; 7 bases match TRBD1. J gave up 2 bases and V 4 bases, and 5 bases lay outside the gene matches. This CDR3 contains 14 residues. Germline assignment: CDR1 SGHDT and CDR2 YYEEEE. The CDR3 sequence: CASSRQGLNYGYTF. The DNA for the CDR3 is TGTGCCAGCAGCCGACAGGGCTTAAACTATGGCTACACCTTC.

This clone was counted once. The genes are TRBV6-5 and TRBJ2-3; D is uncertain. Germline V gene lookup returns CDR1 MNHEY and CDR2 SVGAGI. The germline V and J ends were trimmed by 0 bases and 0 bases, with 10 bases remaining between them. This CDR3 region has 16 residues. CDR3 sequence: CASSYSIGFSTDTQYF. The CDR3 DNA reads TGTGCCAGCAGTTACTCGATCGGGTTCAGCACAGATACGCAGTATTTT.

J is TRBJ1-6 and V is TRBV28; D ambiguous. V was clipped by 8 bases and J by 10 bases, with 12 bases between them. This CDR3 is built from 12 residues. Germline V gene sequence: CDR1 MDHEN, CDR2 SYDVKM. This CDR3 is CASQSAGSPLHF. Written as DNA, the CDR3 is TGTGCCAGCCAATCCGCGGGATCACCCCTCCACTTT.

This clone turned up a few times. This chain connects TRBV19 to TRBJ2-5, with a tentative D call TRBD2 (5 bases). Deletions cut 2 bases from V and 4 bases from J, with 8 bases between. Germline V gives CDR1 LNHDA, CDR2 SQIVND (reference sequence). This CDR3 is built from 13 residues. The CDR3 DNA is TGTGCCAGTAGTATAAGTGGAGGAGAGACCCAGTACTTC. Translated: CASSISGGETQYF.

This rearrangement joins TRBV9 to TRBJ1-2; 8 bases agree with TRBD1. Germline-derived CDR1 and CDR2 are SGDLS and YYNGEE. J lost 5 bases, V lost 4 bases, and 7 bases had no gene match. The CDR3 consists of 14 residues. The CDR3 nucleotides are TGTGCCAGCAGCCCCCGGACAGGGCCATATGGCTACACCTTC. Protein sequence: CASSPRTGPYGYTF.

This chain joins TRBV4-1 and TRBJ2-7, with unresolved D. V lost 1 base and J 3 bases, leaving 13 bases between the germline ends. CDR3 length: 15 amino acids. Germline V lookup: CDR1 MGHRA, CDR2 YSYEKL. As DNA, the CDR3 is TGCGCCAGCAGCCAAGCCCCCCAGGCCCTCTACGAGCAGTACTTC. Amino acids: CASSQAPQALYEQYF.

This clone appeared once. The chain uses TRBV6-5 and TRBJ1-6; D is possibly TRBD1 (6 bases). This CDR3 comprises 14 residues. CDR1 is MNHEY, CDR2 SVGAGI, per germline. V gave up 6 bases and J gave up 6 bases, with 12 bases separating them. CDR3: CASREQGFNSPLHF. CDR3 nucleotide sequence: TGTGCCAGCAGGGAACAGGGTTTTAATTCACCCCTCCACTTT.

The chain is built from TRBV18 and TRBJ1-6; 8 nucleotides match TRBD1. V shed 5 bases and J 7 bases; nucleotides not matched to a gene: 4. Per the germline V gene, CDR1 is KGHSH and CDR2 is LQKENI. The CDR3 extends over 14 amino acids. CDR3 amino acids: CASSSRDRNSPLHF. CDR3 nucleotide sequence: TGTGCCAGCTCAAGCCGGGACAGGAATTCACCCCTCCACTTT.

The chain joins TRBV5-1 to TRBJ1-5; D unresolved. V shed 1 base and J shed 7 bases, with 9 bases lying between them. CDR1 is SGHRS and CDR2 is YFSETQ in the germline V gene. CDR3 length equals 13 residues. CDR3 coding DNA: TGCGCCAGCAGCTTGTATCCACAACAGCCCCAGCATTTT. As protein: CASSLYPQQPQHF.

The chain combines TRBV6-1 with TRBJ2-7; TRBD1 agrees at 9 bases. V was pared by 6 bases and J by 1 base, with 4 bases of the junction left unmatched. This CDR3 comprises 14 residues. The germline CDR1 and CDR2 sequences are MNHNS and SASEGT. The CDR3 reads CASRTGGESYEQYF. CDR3 sequence (DNA): TGTGCCAGCAGGACAGGGGGGGAGTCCTACGAGCAGTACTTC.

A single count supports this clone. The chain has TRBV2 and TRBJ1-1; a weak D match, TRBD1 (6 bases). Trimming left V 6 bases short and J 0 bases short, with 17 bases between. The germline CDR1 and CDR2 sequences are SNHLY and FYNNEI. The CDR3 runs 16 residues. CDR3 bases: TGTGCCAGCAGCATGGGACACCATACGATGAACACTGAAGCTTTCTTT. Translated: CASSMGHHTMNTEAFF.

The table lists this clone with a count of one. This chain uses TRBV4-2 with TRBJ1-6, with D possibly being TRBD1 (6 bases). V lost 0 bases and J lost 6, with 12 bases in between. Germline V gene data show CDR1 as LGHNA and CDR2 as YNFKEQ. The CDR3 has 16 amino acids. The DNA for the CDR3 is TGTGCCAGCAGCCAAGAGGGGGGGGCGGGTAATTCACCCCTCCACTTT. Translating it yields CASSQEGGAGNSPLHF.

This chain links TRBV6-5 with TRBJ1-1; tentative D call: TRBD1 (5 bases). The CDR3 contains 13 residues. The germline gives CDR1 MNHEY, CDR2 SVGAGI. Trimming cost V 3 bases and J 2 bases, with 7 bases left between them. The CDR3 sequence: CASSYRGNTEAFF. The CDR3 DNA reads as TGTGCCAGCAGTTATAGGGGAAACACTGAAGCTTTCTTT.

This clone has more than one count but fewer than ten. The chain is built from TRBV4-3 and TRBJ2-7; D possibly corresponds to TRBD1 (5 bases). The length of the CDR3 is 15 residues. Germline V lookup: CDR1 LGHNA, CDR2 YSLEER. Trimming removed 0 bases at V and 4 bases at J, with 13 bases between. In DNA form, the CDR3 reads TGCGCCAGCAGCCAAGAGGCAGGGCCGAATTACGAGCAGTACTTC. It specifies CASSQEAGPNYEQYF.

The V call is TRBV18, the J call TRBJ1-1; D call uncertain. Germline CDR1 and CDR2: KGHSH and LQKENI. The CDR3 is 14 residues long. V lost 2 bases and J lost 0, with 7 bases in between. The CDR3 region is CASSPSNMNTEAFF. Written as DNA, the CDR3 is TGTGCCAGCTCACCATCCAACATGAACACTGAAGCTTTCTTT.

The chain recombines TRBV5-1 with TRBJ2-3; 7 bases are shared with TRBD1. V was pared by 3 bases and J by 0 bases, with 4 bases of the junction left unmatched. The CDR3 is 15 amino acids. From germline, CDR1 is SGHRS and CDR2 YFSETQ. The DNA of the CDR3 is TGCGCCAGCAGCTCGGACAGGATGAGCACAGATACGCAGTATTTT. It encodes CASSSDRMSTDTQYF.

The CDR3 is CASSLEEGQYF. The CDR3 region has the DNA TGTGCCAGCAGCTTGGAGGAGGGGCAGTACTTC. The gene calls are TRBV7-9 and TRBJ2-7; the D gene is possibly TRBD2 (6 bases). CDR1 and CDR2 (germline): SEHNR, FQNEAQ (reference sequence). V was clipped by 3 bases and J by 9 bases, with 9 bases between them. This CDR3 has 11 amino acids.

The J gene is TRBJ1-4, the V gene TRBV11-2; 8 bases line up with TRBD1. This CDR3 comprises 14 residues. Germline CDR1 reads SGHAT; CDR2 reads FQNNGV. The trim removed 3 bases at V and 8 bases at J, leaving 5 bases unmatched. This chain's CDR3 is CASSFRGLHEKLFF. CDR3 DNA sequence: TGTGCCAGCAGCTTCAGGGGGCTCCACGAAAAACTGTTTTTT.